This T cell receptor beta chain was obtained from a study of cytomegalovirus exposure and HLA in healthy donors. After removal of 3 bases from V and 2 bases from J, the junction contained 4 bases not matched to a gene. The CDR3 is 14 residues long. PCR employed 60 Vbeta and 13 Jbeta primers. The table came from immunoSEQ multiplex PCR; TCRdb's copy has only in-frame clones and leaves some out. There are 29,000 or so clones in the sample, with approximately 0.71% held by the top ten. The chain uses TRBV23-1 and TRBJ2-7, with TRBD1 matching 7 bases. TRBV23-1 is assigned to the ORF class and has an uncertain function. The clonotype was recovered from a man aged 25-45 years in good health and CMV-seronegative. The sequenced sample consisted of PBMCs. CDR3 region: CASSQRQGTYEQYF. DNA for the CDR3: TGCGCCAGCAGTCAGCGACAGGGAACCTACGAGCAGTACTTC.